The 13 T cell receptor beta chains in this list originate from one sample, sequenced in a study of blood T cell repertoires in COVID-19. Using immunoSEQ multiplex PCR, the repertoire was profiled, and TCRdb retains in-frame clones only, with some absent. The sample has hundreds of thousands of clones, 75% to 90% seen once. Sequences were obtained from peripheral blood. The source is a woman in her forties who had recovered from COVID-19.

The chain links TRBV10-3 to TRBJ1-1, with a weak D call TRBD1 (6 bases). Trimming shortened V by 7 bases and J by 4 bases, and 10 bases separated the two germline ends. The CDR3 spans 12 residues. Per germline, CDR1 ENHRY and CDR2 SYGVKD. The chain's CDR3 is CAITGVGTEAFF. The CDR3 DNA follows: TGTGCCATCACAGGGGTGGGCACTGAAGCTTTCTTT.

This clone was recorded only once. The chain has TRBV15 and TRBJ1-6; the match to TRBD1 covers 7 bases. V shed 5 bases, J shed 8 bases, and the junction held 9 bases outside the gene matches. The CDR3 runs to 15 residues. CDR1 LNHNV and CDR2 YYDKDF come from the germline V gene (reference sequence). The chain's CDR3 is CATSASGTAYSPLHF. The CDR3 DNA sequence: TGTGCCACCAGCGCCTCCGGGACAGCCTATTCACCCCTCCACTTT.

The chain employs TRBV10-3 and TRBJ1-4; TRBD1 agrees at 7 bases. With V trimmed by 3 bases and J by 0 bases, 4 bases remained unmatched. The germline gives CDR1 ENHRY, CDR2 SYGVKD. This CDR3 region has 16 residues. The CDR3 is CAISDGRGATNEKLFF. DNA of the CDR3: TGTGCCATCAGTGATGGCAGGGGGGCAACTAATGAAAAACTGTTTTTT.

This rearrangement joins TRBV10-3 to TRBJ2-7; D uncertain. This CDR3 has 13 amino acids. CDR1 is ENHRY and CDR2 is SYGVKD in the germline V gene. Trimming left V 5 bases short and J 0 bases short, with 8 bases between. Here the CDR3 reads CAISNQYSYEQYF. CDR3 nucleotide sequence: TGTGCCATCAGTAACCAGTACTCCTACGAGCAGTACTTC.

V gene TRBV5-4 combines with J gene TRBJ1-6, with 7 bases matching TRBD1. Germline CDR1 and CDR2: SGHNT and YYREEE (reference sequence). The CDR3 consists of 15 residues. Unmatched junction bases numbered 12, after V lost 7 bases and J lost 8 bases. CDR3 in amino acids: CASHPPEGADSPLHF. As DNA, the CDR3 is TGTGCCAGCCACCCCCCCGAGGGGGCTGATTCACCCCTCCACTTT.

The chain recombines TRBV6-5 with TRBJ1-6, with D tentatively TRBD1 (6 bases). This CDR3 has 16 amino acids. Germline V lookup: CDR1 MNHEY, CDR2 SVGAGI. Trimming took off 0 bases at V and 9 bases at J, with 15 bases between the two ends. In DNA form, the CDR3 reads TGTGCCAGCAGTTACTCGGTCGGGGGGGCTGCTTCACCCCTCCACTTT. Amino acids: CASSYSVGGAASPLHF.

The CDR3 spells CASRDSGESVSLHF. The CDR3 DNA is TGTGCCAGCAGGGACTCAGGGGAAAGCGTGTCCCTCCACTTT. V gene TRBV6-5 combines with J gene TRBJ1-6; D might be TRBD1 (6 bases). The CDR3 is made up of 14 amino acids. Germline V lookup: CDR1 MNHEY, CDR2 SVGAGI. V was pared by 6 bases and J by 14 bases, with 20 bases between.

The chain couples TRBV7-2 to TRBJ1-2, with 9 positions matching TRBD1. The CDR3 length is 15 residues. J was trimmed by 4 bases and V by 5 bases; bases with no gene match: 8. Germline CDR1 is SGHTA and CDR2 is FQGNSA. Here the CDR3 DNA reads TGTGCCAGCAGCCCCGACCCGGGACAGGGCTATGGCTACACCTTC. This translates into CASSPDPGQGYGYTF.

The CDR3 nucleotides read TGTGCCAGCAGCGGCGACGGGAACTATGGCTACACCTTC. It is translated as CASSGDGNYGYTF. The chain employs TRBV13 and TRBJ1-2; no clear D. The CDR3 is made up of 13 amino acids. Germline V gene sequence: CDR1 PRHDT, CDR2 FYEKMQ (reference sequence). V lost 5 bases to trimming and J lost 2 bases, with 9 bases between them.

Only one count was recorded for this clone. The chain couples TRBV6-5 to TRBJ2-1; 8 bases fit TRBD2. V shed 2 bases and J 4 bases; nucleotides not matched to a gene: 1. Germline CDR1 MNHEY, CDR2 SVGAGI. The CDR3 extends over 14 amino acids. The CDR3: CASSYRGGYNEQFF. CDR3 coding DNA: TGTGCCAGCAGTTACCGGGGGGGGTACAATGAGCAGTTCTTC.

Details on this clone: Its ends do not fully match the called genes, so a read error is possible. V gene TRBV3-1 (or the pseudogene TRBV3-2) combines with J gene TRBJ2-5, with 9 bases that match TRBD2. This CDR3 has 14 residues. CDR1 LGHDT and CDR2 YNNKEL come from the germline V gene (reference sequence). CDR3 in amino acids: CAGSQSGSGGTQYF. DNA for the CDR3: TGTGCCGGCAGCCAATCTGGTAGCGGGGGGACCCAGTACTTC.

J is TRBJ1-2 and V is TRBV4-3; maybe TRBD1 (6 bases). With 0 bases removed from V and 8 bases from J, the gap between germline ends came to 13 bases. This CDR3 comprises 14 residues. CDR1 is LGHNA, CDR2 YSLEER, per germline. The CDR3 DNA follows: TGCGCCAGCAGCCAAGATTGGGCAGGGGACGGCTACACCTTC. This codes for CASSQDWAGDGYTF.

V gene TRBV5-5 combines with J gene TRBJ1-1; no definite D call. Germline loops: CDR1 SGHKS, CDR2 YYEKEE (reference sequence). This CDR3 is 13 amino acids long. The ends were cut back, 4 bases at V and 5 bases at J, with 12 bases in the middle. The CDR3 DNA reads TGTGCCAGCAGCCCGGGAGGGAGAACTGAAGCTTTCTTT. Protein: CASSPGGRTEAFF. Full variable domain (outside the CDR3, taken from reference TRBV5-5 and TRBJ1-1): DAGVTQSPTHLIKTRGQQVTLRCSPISGHKSVSWYQQVLGQGPQFIFQYYEKEERGRGNFPDRFSARQFPNYSSELNVNALLLGDSALYLCASSPGGRTEAFFGQGTRLTVV.